The 25 T cell receptor beta chains below come from one sample, sequenced in a study of blood T cell repertoires in COVID-19. The assay was immunoSEQ multiplex PCR, and TCRdb's table has in-frame clones only and misses some. Altogether 200,000 to 300,000 clones are present, roughly 82% being singletons, with the ten largest covering 5% to 7%. Sequenced material: peripheral blood. The receptors stem from a woman older than 75 with COVID-19, enrolled during active disease.

The rearrangement joins TRBV4-2 to TRBJ2-7; 8 bases fit TRBD1. CDR1 and CDR2 from the germline V gene are LGHNA and YNFKEQ. V shed 5 bases, J shed 1 base, and the junction held 1 base outside the gene matches. The CDR3 consists of 13 residues. CDR3 residues: CASSRTGSYEQYF. The CDR3 region has the DNA TGTGCCAGCAGCAGGACAGGGTCCTACGAGCAGTACTTC.

This chain uses TRBV11-2 with TRBJ1-2; D is unresolved. Germline values: CDR1 SGHAT, CDR2 FQNNGV. With 2 bases removed from V and 4 bases from J, the gap between germline ends came to 11 bases. This CDR3 contains 14 residues. CDR3 nucleotides: TGTGCCAGCAGCTTATCGGATAGCGTCTATGGCTACACCTTC. It specifies CASSLSDSVYGYTF. Combining the CDR3 with reference TRBV11-2 and TRBJ1-2 gives the whole variable domain EAGVAQSPRYKIIEKRQSVAFWCNPISGHATLYWYQQILGQGPKLLIQFQNNGVVDDSQLPKDRFSAERLKGVDSTLKIQPAKLEDSAVYLCASSLSDSVYGYTFGSGTRLTVV.

V is TRBV14 and J is TRBJ2-1; no reliable D call. The CDR3 covers 13 residues. The germline gives CDR1 SGHDN, CDR2 FVKESK. The V end lost 3 bases, the J end lost 5 bases, and 8 bases lay between the germline ends. CDR3 amino acids: CASSHRDHNEQFF. CDR3 bases: TGTGCCAGCAGCCATCGAGATCACAATGAGCAGTTCTTC.

The chain combines TRBV6-5 with TRBJ1-1; unclear D gene. The V end was cut by 7 bases, the J end by 2 bases, with 17 bases between. Germline CDR1 MNHEY, CDR2 SVGAGI. This CDR3 is built from 15 residues. CDR3 bases: TGTGCCAGCAAACGACAATTTGACGGAAACACTGAAGCTTTCTTT. Amino acid sequence: CASKRQFDGNTEAFF.

The chain recombines TRBV9 with TRBJ1-5, with 7 nucleotides matching TRBD1. The CDR3 has 15 amino acids. V dropped 3 bases and J dropped 2; count of bases not matched to a gene: 5. CDR1 is SGDLS, CDR2 YYNGEE, per germline. This CDR3 is CASSATGIGNQPQHF. For the CDR3, the DNA is TGTGCCAGCAGCGCGACAGGGATAGGCAATCAGCCCCAGCATTTT.

This chain links TRBV14 with TRBJ2-3; perhaps TRBD1 as D (6 bases). The CDR3 totals 14 residues. The germline gives CDR1 SGHDN, CDR2 FVKESK. V was clipped by 1 base and J by 2 bases, with 7 bases between them. This CDR3 reads CASSQGGLTDTQYF. The CDR3 DNA reads TGTGCCAGCAGCCAAGGGGGGCTCACAGATACGCAGTATTTT.

This clone was seen only a few times. The rearrangement links TRBV7-8 to TRBJ1-1, with TRBD1 as a possible D gene (6 bases). The CDR3 is 16 amino acids. Germline V gene data show CDR1 as SGHVS and CDR2 as FQNEAQ. The V end lost 2 bases, the J end lost 1 base, and 14 bases lay between the germline ends. CDR3 residues: CASSLNGQSANTEAFF. The CDR3 DNA reads TGTGCCAGCAGCTTAAACGGACAGTCGGCGAACACTGAAGCTTTCTTT. Using reference TRBV7-8 and TRBJ1-1 for the parts outside the CDR3, the full variable domain is GAGVSQSPRYKVAKRGQDVALRCDPISGHVSLFWYQQALGQGPEFLTYFQNEAQLDKSGLPSDRFFAERPEGSVSTLKIQRTQQEDSAVYLCASSLNGQSANTEAFFGQGTRLTVV.

Written as DNA, the CDR3 is TGTGCCAGCAGGTCCAGGGAATCCATGAACACTGAAGCTTTCTTT. This encodes CASRSRESMNTEAFF. This chain uses TRBV7-9 with TRBJ1-1, with D maybe TRBD1 (5 bases). The CDR3 covers 15 residues. The germline V gene encodes CDR1 SEHNR and CDR2 FQNEAQ (reference sequence). Between the trimmed V and J ends, which lost 6 bases and 0 bases, there was a span of 14 bases.

The chain couples TRBV27 to TRBJ1-2; 9 bases are shared with TRBD1. J gave up 2 bases and V 1 base, and 2 bases lay outside the gene matches. This CDR3 has 15 residues. Germline-derived CDR1 and CDR2 are MNHEY and SMNVEV (reference sequence). CDR3 bases: TGTGCCAGCAGTTTATGGGACAGGGTGAACTATGGCTACACCTTC. Its translation: CASSLWDRVNYGYTF.

This chain uses TRBV3-1 (or the pseudogene TRBV3-2) with TRBJ2-2, with D possibly matching TRBD2 (6 bases). Germline CDR1 is LGHDT and CDR2 is YNNKEL (reference sequence). V gave up 10 bases and J gave up 8 bases, with 14 bases separating them. This CDR3 is 12 amino acids long. The CDR3: CATSYAGGELFF. The CDR3, as DNA: TGTGCCACCTCCTACGCGGGGGGGGAGCTGTTTTTT.

The rearrangement uses TRBV19 and TRBJ1-2; possibly TRBD1 for D (5 bases). Germline V lookup: CDR1 LNHDA, CDR2 SQIVND (reference sequence). This CDR3 spans 13 amino acids. V was shortened by 5 bases and J by 5 bases, with 12 bases between the two germline ends. CDR3 bases: TGTGCCAGTAGTCCGGGGGAATGGTATGGCTACACCTTC. It is translated as CASSPGEWYGYTF.

This chain joins TRBV2 and TRBJ1-4; 9 bases line up with TRBD1. V trimming: 6 bases; J trimming: 8 bases; junction bases outside the gene matches: 10. Per the germline V gene, CDR1 is SNHLY and CDR2 is FYNNEI. The CDR3 is 15 amino acids. CDR3 amino acids: CASSPQGQGREKLFF. CDR3 coding DNA: TGTGCCAGCAGCCCCCAAGGACAGGGGAGGGAAAAACTGTTTTTT.

CDR3 residues: CASSVSSGNYGYTF. The CDR3 DNA reads TGTGCCAGCAGTGTCTCCTCGGGGAACTATGGCTACACCTTC. V and J are TRBV6-4 and TRBJ1-2; D call uncertain. This CDR3 region has 14 residues. Trimming removed 4 bases at V and 2 bases at J, with 11 bases between. CDR1 and CDR2 (germline): MRHNA, SNTAGT.

This chain uses TRBV7-2 with TRBJ2-7; D unresolved. The CDR3 totals 14 residues. The germline V and J ends were trimmed by 4 bases and 5 bases, with 15 bases remaining between them. CDR1 and CDR2 (germline): SGHTA, FQGNSA. The CDR3 region has the DNA TGTGCCAGCAGCTCCCCGGGTAGGCCCAACGAGCAGTACTTC. Its translation: CASSSPGRPNEQYF.

The chain couples TRBV28 to TRBJ2-3; 13 bases map to TRBD2. J lost 3 bases, V lost 4 bases, and 4 bases had no gene match. The CDR3 has 16 amino acids. Germline lookup yields CDR1 MDHEN and CDR2 SYDVKM. CDR3 sequence (DNA): TGTGCCAGCAGTTCAACTAGCGGGGGGGGTACAGATACGCAGTATTTT. Protein product: CASSSTSGGGTDTQYF.

This clone is a singleton in its sample. V usage is TRBV30 and J usage is TRBJ2-1, with 8 nucleotides matching TRBD1. CDR1 and CDR2 (germline): GTSNPN, SVGIG (reference sequence). With V trimmed by 2 bases and J by 0 bases, 6 bases remained unmatched. This CDR3 spans 16 amino acids. The CDR3 sequence is CAWSPWTGSSYNEQFF. The CDR3 nucleotides read TGTGCCTGGAGTCCCTGGACAGGGAGCTCCTACAATGAGCAGTTCTTC.

This clone was seen only a few times. The chain couples TRBV6-6 to TRBJ1-6, with a possible D match to TRBD1 (6 bases). The ends were cut back, 6 bases at V and 8 bases at J, with 17 bases in the middle. CDR3 length: 15 amino acids. From germline, CDR1 is MNHNY and CDR2 SVGAGI (reference sequence). In DNA, the CDR3 is TGTGCCAGCAGCCCCAGGGGAGGGGACGATTCACCCCTCCACTTT. It encodes CASSPRGGDDSPLHF.

This clone came up once. This chain connects TRBV3-1 (or the pseudogene TRBV3-2) to TRBJ2-2; no reliable D call. V lost 1 base and J lost 6, with 9 bases in between. Germline V gene data show CDR1 as LGHDT and CDR2 as YNNKEL (reference sequence). The CDR3 is 14 amino acids. The CDR3 region is CASSQAGLAGELFF. CDR3 sequence (DNA): TGTGCCAGCAGCCAAGCAGGTTTGGCCGGGGAGCTGTTTTTT.

The genes are TRBV7-9 and TRBJ2-7, with a possible D match to TRBD1 (6 bases). Trimming stripped 1 base from V and 0 bases from J, with 13 bases between. CDR3 length: 16 amino acids. Germline V gene data show CDR1 as SEHNR and CDR2 as FQNEAQ (reference sequence). Here the CDR3 reads CASSLGRGISSYEQYF. The CDR3 nucleotides are TGTGCCAGCAGCTTAGGCAGGGGCATTAGCTCCTACGAGCAGTACTTC.

V usage is TRBV5-1 and J usage is TRBJ2-5; 9 bases fit TRBD2. This CDR3 is built from 14 residues. The V gene's germline CDR1 is SGHRS and CDR2 YFSETQ. Trimming took 5 bases from V and 5 from J; bases not matched to a gene: 7. As DNA, the CDR3 is TGCGCCAGCAGTGGCGGGGGGGCAGGTGAGACCCAGTACTTC. Amino acid sequence: CASSGGGAGETQYF.

The chain recombines TRBV19 with TRBJ1-1; D gene ambiguous. The CDR3 consists of 14 residues. V was clipped by 3 bases and J by 0 bases, with 8 bases between them. The germline V gene encodes CDR1 LNHDA and CDR2 SQIVND (reference sequence). The CDR3 loop reads CASSITRMNTEAFF. In DNA form, the CDR3 reads TGTGCCAGTAGTATCACCAGAATGAACACTGAAGCTTTCTTT.

J is TRBJ1-4 and V is TRBV5-5; possibly TRBD1 for D (5 bases). V lost 0 bases and J lost 8, with 11 bases in between. The CDR3 extends over 14 amino acids. CDR1 is SGHKS, CDR2 YYEKEE, per germline (reference sequence). The CDR3 region is CASSLVGVEEKLFF. The CDR3 DNA is TGTGCCAGCAGCTTGGTAGGGGTCGAGGAAAAACTGTTTTTT. Using reference TRBV5-5 and TRBJ1-4 for the parts outside the CDR3, the full variable domain is DAGVTQSPTHLIKTRGQQVTLRCSPISGHKSVSWYQQVLGQGPQFIFQYYEKEERGRGNFPDRFSARQFPNYSSELNVNALLLGDSALYLCASSLVGVEEKLFFGSGTQLSVL.

This sequence joins TRBV9 and TRBJ2-1; TRBD1 matches at 9 bases. CDR1 is SGDLS and CDR2 is YYNGEE in the germline V gene. Trimming removed 4 bases from V and 8 bases from J; junction bases left unmatched: 7. CDR3 size: 14 residues. This chain's CDR3 is CASSLRDRVDEQFF. The CDR3 region has the DNA TGTGCCAGCAGCCTCCGGGACAGGGTCGATGAGCAGTTCTTC.

The rearrangement joins TRBV6-2 or TRBV6-3 to TRBJ1-5; D perhaps matches TRBD1 (5 bases). V shed 5 bases and J shed 4 bases, with 12 bases lying between them. Germline V gives CDR1 MNHEY, CDR2 SVGEGT. The CDR3 runs 14 residues. This chain's CDR3 is CASSDRTSNQPQHF. CDR3 nucleotides: TGTGCCAGCAGTGACCGGACAAGTAATCAGCCCCAGCATTTT.

This chain connects TRBV12-3 or TRBV12-4 to TRBJ2-7; D possibly corresponds to TRBD1 (6 bases). The CDR3 consists of 13 residues. V dropped 3 bases and J dropped 6 bases, with 12 bases sitting between them. This chain's CDR3 is CASSLLWTAEQYF. CDR3 sequence (DNA): TGTGCCAGCAGTTTGTTGTGGACAGCCGAGCAGTACTTC.